This passage covers 7 T cell receptor beta chains from one sample sequenced in a study of OX40 agonist ivuxolimab in advanced cancers. Profiled with immunoSEQ multiplex PCR; TCRdb holds only in-frame clones, not every one. The sample records roughly 70,000 clones, less than 85% being singletons. This sample comprised CD4+ or CD8+ T cells sorted from blood, obtained in a trial of the OX40 agonist ivuxolimab. These receptor sequences come from an adult with an advanced solid tumor such as melanoma, head and neck, liver or kidney cancer.

This chain links TRBV4-3 with TRBJ2-2; TRBD2 might be the D (7 bases). In germline, CDR1 is LGHNA, CDR2 YSLEER. The CDR3 consists of 19 residues. Between the trimmed V and J ends, which lost 2 bases and 6 bases, there was a span of 25 bases. Written as DNA, the CDR3 is TGCGCCAGCAGCCAATCTCCCCCGGGGGGCCTGAAAGGCCCCGGGGAGCTGTTTTTT. The encoded protein is CASSQSPPGGLKGPGELFF.

This chain links TRBV5-1 with TRBJ2-1, with 9 bases matching TRBD2. V trimming: 1 base; J trimming: 7 bases; junction bases outside the gene matches: 15. Germline-derived CDR1 and CDR2 are SGHRS and YFSETQ. CDR3 size: 18 residues. This CDR3 reads CASSLSRLAAGGFNEQFF. CDR3 coding DNA: TGCGCCAGCAGCTTGTCTCGACTAGCAGCGGGGGGTTTTAATGAGCAGTTCTTC.

This clone was recorded a few times. The genes are TRBV6-1 and TRBJ1-2; 12 bases align to TRBD1. V dropped 3 bases and J dropped 9; count of bases not matched to a gene: 8. From germline, CDR1 is MNHNS and CDR2 SASEGT. The CDR3 is 15 amino acids. CDR3 residues: CASSDSGQGARSYTF. CDR3 coding DNA: TGTGCCAGCAGTGACTCGGGACAGGGGGCGCGCAGCTACACCTTC.

The CDR3 protein is CASSSVGTGDFNYGYTF. The DNA of the CDR3 is TGTGCCAGCAGCTCAGTCGGGACAGGGGATTTTAACTATGGCTACACCTTC. The chain joins TRBV28 to TRBJ1-2; 10 nucleotides line up with TRBD1. CDR3 length: 17 residues. Looked up from germline, CDR1 is MDHEN and CDR2 is SYDVKM. With V trimmed by 6 bases and J by 1 base, 11 bases remained unmatched.

J is TRBJ1-1 and V is TRBV30; D is ambiguous. V lost 7 bases and J 0 bases, leaving 6 bases between the germline ends. The germline gives CDR1 GTSNPN, CDR2 SVGIG (reference sequence). CDR3 length: 11 residues. The CDR3 coding sequence is TGTGCCTCTCTCATGAACACTGAAGCTTTCTTT. The encoded protein is CASLMNTEAFF.

The rearrangement joins TRBV7-9 to TRBJ1-1; 11 bases align to TRBD1. CDR1 and CDR2 (germline): SEHNR, FQNEAQ (reference sequence). CDR3 length: 16 residues. With 8 bases clipped from V and 4 bases from J, the junction kept 12 bases outside the gene matches. DNA of the CDR3: TGTGCCAGCTTTACGGAAGGGGGGACAGGGGGCACTGAAGCTTTCTTT. This codes for CASFTEGGTGGTEAFF. Combining the CDR3 with reference TRBV7-9 and TRBJ1-1 gives the whole variable domain DTGVSQNPRHKITKRGQNVTFRCDPISEHNRLYWYRQTLGQGPEFLTYFQNEAQLEKSRLLSDRFSAERPKGSFSTLEIQRTEQGDSAMYLCASFTEGGTGGTEAFFGQGTRLTVV.

V and J are TRBV30 and TRBJ2-6, with 10 bases fitting TRBD1. Germline CDR1 GTSNPN, CDR2 SVGIG (reference sequence). The V and J ends lost 0 bases and 4 bases, in that order; junction bases with no gene match: 9. The CDR3 length is 18 residues. As DNA, the CDR3 is TGTGCCTGGAGTGTAATGCGACAGGGGGCGCTCGGGGCCAACGTCCTGACTTTC. Translation gives CAWSVMRQGALGANVLTF.